This note documents a single T cell receptor beta chain sequence. The antigen this receptor binds is unknown. The CDR3 contains 16 residues, cysteine and phenylalanine counted. The kept DNA is CDR3 alone, 48 bases in frame from the first base. Between the V and J ends, shortened by 10 bases and 2 bases respectively, the junction contains 24 bases. The CDR1 and CDR2 encoded by the germline V gene (reference sequence) are MNHEY and SMNVEV. The cohort comprised around 690 healthy bone marrow donors. All cohort members were sampled while nominally healthy, although unrecorded immune exposures were likely present. The donor was CMV seronegative and was included in the group of hundreds of seronegative cohort members. A peripheral blood sample was provided by each donor, and peripheral blood mononuclear cells were used for TCR beta sequencing. The Qiagen DNeasy Blood Extraction Kit was used to extract genomic DNA from the blood cell samples.

This sample was included in a study of cytomegalovirus exposure and HLA in healthy donors (dated by TCRdb to about 2017). A note on the overall study: According to an earlier analysis of 587 of the donors, about 179 million T cells yielded 117 million unique TCR beta sequences and around 280 Gb of sequence data. Approximately 330 gigabases of sequencing data and about 92 million unique TCR sequences made up an early release that covered several hundred HLA-typed donors. Among the roughly 400 genotyped donors, 75% to 90% belonged to the genetic ancestry cluster associated with self-reported Caucasian donors. The study aimed to test whether cataloging public T cell receptors could reveal signatures of past pathogen exposure. The T cell repertoires of 550 to 850 subjects were profiled by immunosequencing and related to cytomegalovirus serostatus. Along with the roughly 710-subject first cohort, a separate validation cohort of approximately 110 different subjects was used. The study combined high-throughput TCR immunosequencing, statistical association of individual TCRs with disease status, and machine learning to predict cytomegalovirus infection status. A later analysis re-analyzed previously published TCR beta repertoires from about 730 donors and added high-resolution HLA genotyping to study TCR occurrence patterns. Rather than drawing on any new phenotypic data, the later analysis identified candidate immune exposures from TCR beta sequences and the way those sequences occurred across donors. An earlier analysis of approximately 580 of the donors used high-throughput TCR beta sequencing to judge whether each TCR beta V gene segment behaved as functional or pseudogenic. Donor age, sex, ethnicity and CMV serostatus were compiled together with the repertoire data. In a later genetic analysis, genome-wide SNP genotypes for about three fifths of the roughly 670 donors were used, and that subset was treated as a discovery cohort. Every repertoire in the discovery cohort had been generated on one and the same sequencing platform. HLA typing included class I and class II loci at four-digit resolution. Typing coverage varied by locus: about 629-630 donors for A, B, C, DRB1 and DQB1; approximately 500 for DQA1; more than 600 for DPA1; approximately 470 for DPB1. Because of strong linkage in the cohort, five DR-DQ haplotypes were treated as single units for association and clustering. On average, about 240,000 unique TCR beta nucleotide sequences were sequenced per donor among several hundred genotyped donors of the cohort, with about 17% of those sequences being non-productive.

The library relied on the immunoSEQ multiplex PCR assay. For the multiplex PCR, a mixture combining 60 forward primers for TCR Vbeta segments and 13 reverse primers for TCR Jbeta segments was used. A multiplex PCR assay on genomic DNA amplified the CDR3 region of rearranged TCR beta genes. The amplified TCR beta libraries were sequenced on the Illumina HiSeq System as 87-base-pair reads. The authors processed their data as follows. A later analysis counted tens of millions of unique TCR beta chains across the 640 or so repertoires, and some 12 million of these chains were shared by at least two donors. A nearest-neighbor algorithm error-corrected the raw reads and collapsed the reads into unique sequences, merging closely related sequences to remove PCR and sequencing errors. To assign V, D and J gene segments, CDR3 sequences were aligned to IMGT reference sequences. Each retained sequence needed at least a six-nucleotide match to both a V gene segment and a J gene segment. Rearrangements were called productive when the CDR3 lacked stop codons and stayed in frame with V and J; all others were non-productive. CDR3 was defined by IMGT convention, running from the second conserved V-encoded cysteine to the conserved J-encoded phenylalanine. The earlier analysis of roughly 590 of the donors excluded sequences that lacked an unambiguous match to a single V gene segment. An earlier analysis of some 610 of the donors called V segments functional above 56.7% productive rearrangements and segregating when the between-donor standard deviation exceeded 5%. A statistical classification framework was built to diagnose cytomegalovirus status from the catalog of TCR beta chain sequences. In a later analysis, V and J genes were assigned by comparing TCR nucleotide sequences against IMGT/GENE-DB human TR gene sequences. In a later analysis, CDR3 sequences and most-parsimonious VDJ recombination scenarios were assigned using the TCRdist pipeline. In a later analysis, every TCR beta chain was defined by the combination of its CDR3 amino acid sequence and its V-gene family, and reads without a unique V-gene family were dropped. To address suspected cross-contamination and a sequencing artifact, a later analysis removed approximately 590 highly shared, low-generation-probability nucleotide sequences. A later analysis calculated a clonal expansion index for each public chain from normalized within-repertoire ranks of inferred template counts. Generation probabilities in a later analysis came from a VDJ recombination model fitted to out-of-frame rearrangements, and those results were checked against IGoR. Hypergeometric tests were used in a later analysis to score TCR-TCR, TCR-HLA and TCR-CMV co-occurrence, with a repertoire-size bias correction applied to the TCR pairs. To estimate false discovery rates, a later analysis permuted the HLA or CMV assignments 20 times. In a later analysis, co-occurring TCRs were grouped using DBSCAN, and TCRdist sequence similarity was added for clustering within HLA-allele-positive subsets. Repertoires with fewer than 30,000 or more than 120,000 public chains, plus five repertoires with anomalous nucleotide sharing, were excluded from co-occurrence clustering. Drawn from immuneACCESS, this table holds only the in-frame rearrangements with V and J called that TCRdb kept. Clones are partly lost; checked studies trace under half to an unresolved V gene and leave the rest unexplained. V and J calls and clone size are given by that table; D and trimming were obtained from the DNA. The table kept for this sample lists 150,000 to 200,000 clones. The ten largest clones capture 1% to 1.5% of the sample.

Results and caveats for the whole study, not just this receptor: Because the 87-base-pair reads could not distinguish some IMGT-functional V segments, including TRBV6-2 and TRBV6-3, those segments were excluded. Linkage disequilibrium might explain the correlated functional status among segregating V segments, but an unknown experimental factor could not be ruled out. A further reported finding was that TCR beta sequences accurately predicted the HLA-A and HLA-B alleles for most subjects in the first cohort. A total of 164 TCR beta chains were listed by the study as associated with cytomegalovirus. A later analysis found that TCR association rates varied across HLA loci, with DRB1 alleles showing the most associated TCRs and HLA-C alleles the fewest. An earlier analysis of approximately 540 of the donors showed that most TCR beta V segments appeared in productive rearrangements either about 90% or about 30% of the time, which broadly matched IMGT annotations. A later genetic analysis associated a missense DCLRE1C variant with V-gene and J-gene trimming of TCR beta chains, and an independent cohort replicated the association. Cytomegalovirus status was reported to be diagnosed by the classifier with high specificity and sensitivity in both the original and validation cohorts. When HLA alleles, especially DR and DQ, strongly co-occurred, TCR associations were difficult to assign to individual alleles. Because counts were too low, roughly 18 rarely observed V segments, including chromosome 9 orphons, were left out of the earlier analysis of several hundred of the donors. The presence/absence analyses assumed that sequencing depth was roughly uniform across donors, and that assumption may not be true. In a later analysis, HLA-associated TCR beta chains showed more clonal expansion and lower generation probabilities than non-associated chains that were equally common. Compared with the approximately 600-donor mean, donors in an Asian-associated ancestry cluster had fewer N-insertions in productive TCRs, according to a later genetic analysis. A few of the identified cytomegalovirus-associated TCR beta chains were confirmed in vitro to be specific for cytomegalovirus antigens. According to a later analysis, parvovirus B19, influenza, CMV and Epstein-Barr virus appeared linked to several top co-occurrence clusters. A cluster of highly shared sequence variants was judged likely to be a technical artifact of the sequencing pipeline. CMV serostatus was the only immune exposure information available for the cohort. The authors suggested that the approach could potentially be extended to other disease states and immunological phenotypes. This cohort had only TCR beta chains sequenced, and the lack of alpha or paired-chain data limited which features could be detected. Specific HLA alleles were associated with over 15,000 TCR beta sequences at a false discovery rate of 0.05 in a later analysis. Across donors, most TCR sequences were observed very rarely, whereas some public TCRs were present in many individuals. Because HLA typing was missing for some donors at each locus, association tests included only the typed subset. According to a later analysis, most CMV-associated TCR beta chains appeared to be HLA-restricted, and the HLA associations seemed to be driven largely by CMV exposure.

The sequence was collected from a woman aged 55-69 years in good health and CMV-seronegative. The sequence joins TRBV27 to TRBJ2-7, with TRBD1 as a weak D call on 6 bases. The specimen was PBMCs. The DNA sequence reads TGTGCCACCGCTAGGGATACAGGGAAACCCGCCTACGAGCAGTACTTC. Translated, it reads CATARDTGKPAYEQYF.